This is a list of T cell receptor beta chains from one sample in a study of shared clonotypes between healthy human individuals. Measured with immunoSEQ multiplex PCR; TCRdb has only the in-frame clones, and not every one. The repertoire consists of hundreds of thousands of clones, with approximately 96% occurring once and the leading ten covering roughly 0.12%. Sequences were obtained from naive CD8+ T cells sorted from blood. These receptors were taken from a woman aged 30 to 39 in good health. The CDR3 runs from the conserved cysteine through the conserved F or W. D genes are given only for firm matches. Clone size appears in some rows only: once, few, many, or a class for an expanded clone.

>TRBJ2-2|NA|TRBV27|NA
CASSEQGGYTGELFF
TGTGCCAGCAGTGAACAGGGGGGGTACACCGGGGAGCTGTTTTTT
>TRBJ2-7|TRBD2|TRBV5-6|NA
CASSPVGGVEQYF
TGTGCCAGCAGCCCCGTGGGAGGGGTCGAGCAGTACTTC
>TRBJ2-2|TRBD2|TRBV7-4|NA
CASSLEEREGPTGELFF
TGTGCCAGCAGCTTGGAGGAGCGGGAGGGCCCAACCGGGGAGCTGTTTTTT
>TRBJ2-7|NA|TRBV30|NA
CAWTIDRPPGYEQYF
TGTGCCTGGACTATTGACAGGCCCCCCGGGTACGAGCAGTACTTC
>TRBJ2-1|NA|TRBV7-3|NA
CASSLLAASSYNEQFF
TGTGCCAGCAGCTTATTGGCCGCGAGCTCCTACAATGAGCAGTTCTTC
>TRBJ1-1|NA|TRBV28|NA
CASSWTTGPQNTEAFF
TGTGCCAGCAGTTGGACGACCGGGCCACAGAACACTGAAGCTTTCTTT
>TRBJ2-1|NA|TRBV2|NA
CASEEGALFPSYNEQFF
TGTGCCAGCGAGGAGGGAGCCTTATTTCCCTCCTACAATGAGCAGTTCTTC
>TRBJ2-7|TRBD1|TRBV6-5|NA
CASSYSPGQDAEQYF
TGTGCCAGCAGTTACTCCCCGGGACAGGATGCCGAGCAGTACTTC
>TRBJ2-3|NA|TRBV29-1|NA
CSVEEIGRDGYTQYF
TGCAGCGTTGAAGAAATTGGGCGGGACGGGTATACGCAGTATTTT
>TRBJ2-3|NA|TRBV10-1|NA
CASSEKGRTDTQYF
TGCGCCAGCAGTGAAAAGGGCCGCACAGATACGCAGTATTTT
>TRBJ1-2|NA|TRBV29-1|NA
CSVRDQAGYTF
TGCAGCGTCCGGGACCAAGCGGGCTACACCTTC
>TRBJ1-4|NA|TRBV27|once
CASSLSRGAVEKLFF
TGTGCCAGCAGTTTATCTCGGGGGGCTGTAGAAAAACTGTTTTTT
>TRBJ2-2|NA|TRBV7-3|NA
CASSLRGGASTGELFF
TGTGCCAGCAGCTTAAGAGGCGGAGCTTCCACCGGGGAGCTGTTTTTT
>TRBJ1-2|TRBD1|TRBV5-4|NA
CASSNPTGANYGYTF
TGTGCCAGCAGCAACCCCACAGGGGCTAACTATGGCTACACCTTC
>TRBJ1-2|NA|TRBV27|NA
CASSLSLGDYYGYTF
TGTGCCAGCAGTTTATCGCTCGGGGACTACTATGGCTACACCTTC
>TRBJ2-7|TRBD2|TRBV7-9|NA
CASSGRTSGSSYEQYF
TGTGCCAGCAGCGGACGGACTAGCGGGAGCTCCTACGAGCAGTACTTC
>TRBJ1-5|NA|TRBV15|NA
CATSSWVGQPQHF
TGTGCCACCAGCAGCTGGGTTGGTCAGCCCCAGCATTTT
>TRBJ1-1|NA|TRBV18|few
CASSPLGHITEAFF
TGTGCCAGCTCACCACTGGGGCATATCACTGAAGCTTTCTTT
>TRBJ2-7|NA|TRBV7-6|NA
CASSFLGLAPDEQYF
TGTGCCAGCAGCTTCCTGGGGTTAGCACCCGACGAGCAGTACTTC
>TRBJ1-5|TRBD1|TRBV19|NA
CASSTDRADQPQHF
TGTGCCAGTAGTACCGACAGGGCGGATCAGCCCCAGCATTTT
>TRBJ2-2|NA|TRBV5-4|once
CASSSWDENTGELFF
TGTGCCAGCAGCTCTTGGGACGAGAACACCGGGGAGCTGTTTTTT
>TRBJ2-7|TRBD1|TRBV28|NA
CASSTGTAHEQYF
TGTGCCAGCAGTACCGGGACAGCCCACGAGCAGTACTTC
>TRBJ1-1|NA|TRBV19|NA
CASSIDRRNTEAFF
TGTGCCAGTAGTATAGATAGGCGGAACACTGAAGCTTTCTTT
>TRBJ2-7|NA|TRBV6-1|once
CASSEDSLASYEQYF
TGTGCCAGCAGTGAAGACTCCCTCGCCTCCTACGAGCAGTACTTC
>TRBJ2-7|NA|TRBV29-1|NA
CSVEDPRVNSYEQYF
TGCAGCGTTGAAGATCCACGAGTAAACTCCTACGAGCAGTACTTC
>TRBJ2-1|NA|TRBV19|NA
CASTLRMWDEQFF
TGTGCCAGTACTTTAAGGATGTGGGATGAGCAGTTCTTC
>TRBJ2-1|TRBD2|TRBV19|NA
CASSLGTSSNEQFF
TGTGCCAGTAGTCTCGGGACTAGCTCCAATGAGCAGTTCTTC
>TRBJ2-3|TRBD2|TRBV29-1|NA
CSVEDLRLAGGISTDTQYF
TGCAGCGTTGAAGATCTTAGGCTAGCGGGAGGAATAAGCACAGATACGCAGTATTTT
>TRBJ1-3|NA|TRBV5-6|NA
CASSPSTGFSGNTIYF
TGTGCCAGCAGCCCATCCACAGGCTTCTCTGGAAACACCATATATTTT
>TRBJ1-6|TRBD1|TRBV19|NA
CASSIADPGQYNSPLHF
TGTGCCAGTAGTATAGCAGATCCGGGACAGTATAATTCACCCCTCCACTTT
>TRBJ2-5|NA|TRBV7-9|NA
CASSSSSEGLLYQETQYF
TGTGCCAGCAGCTCGAGCAGCGAGGGACTTTTGTACCAAGAGACCCAGTACTTC
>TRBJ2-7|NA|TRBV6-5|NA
CASSYENSLIYEQYF
TGTGCCAGCAGTTACGAGAACTCTCTTATTTACGAGCAGTACTTC
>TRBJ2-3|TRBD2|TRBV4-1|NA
CASSHSRGRATDTQYF
TGCGCCAGCAGCCACTCTCGCGGGAGGGCCACAGATACGCAGTATTTT
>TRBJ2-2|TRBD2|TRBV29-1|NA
CSVVVLAGGPGKTGELFF
TGCAGCGTTGTGGTGCTAGCGGGAGGGCCGGGGAAGACCGGGGAGCTGTTTTTT
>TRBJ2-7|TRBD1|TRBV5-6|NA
CASNTTWGTGVDEQYF
TGTGCCAGCAACACTACGTGGGGGACAGGGGTGGACGAGCAGTACTTC
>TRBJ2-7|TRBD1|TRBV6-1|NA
CASSEALGTGTGVYEQYF
TGTGCCAGCAGTGAAGCGCTGGGGACCGGGACAGGGGTATACGAGCAGTACTTC
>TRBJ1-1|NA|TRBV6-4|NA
CASTTQVTNTEAFF
TGTGCCAGCACCACACAGGTGACGAACACTGAAGCTTTCTTT
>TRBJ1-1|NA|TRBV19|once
CASSTHRQSRWDTEAFF
TGTGCCAGTAGTACGCACCGACAGTCCAGGTGGGACACTGAAGCTTTCTTT
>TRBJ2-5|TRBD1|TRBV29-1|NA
CSVEGKTGGAETQYF
TGCAGCGTTGAGGGCAAGACAGGGGGCGCGGAGACCCAGTACTTC
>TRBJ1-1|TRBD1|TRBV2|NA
CASKDRVSAEAFF
TGTGCCAGCAAGGACAGGGTATCCGCTGAAGCTTTCTTT
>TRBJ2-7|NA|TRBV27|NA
CASSSTMSSYEQYF
TGTGCCAGCAGCTCAACTATGAGCTCCTACGAGCAGTACTTC
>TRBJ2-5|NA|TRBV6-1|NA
CACKPWTVQETQYF
TGTGCCTGCAAACCATGGACCGTCCAAGAGACCCAGTACTTC
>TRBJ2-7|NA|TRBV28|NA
CASSLINRPYEQYF
TGTGCCAGCAGCCTTATCAACAGGCCCTACGAGCAGTACTTC
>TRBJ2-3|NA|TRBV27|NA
CASGAGTTDTQYF
TGTGCCAGCGGGGCGGGGACCACAGATACGCAGTATTTT
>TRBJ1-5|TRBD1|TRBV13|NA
CASSSGTGGGQPQHF
TGTGCCAGCAGCTCCGGGACAGGGGGCGGTCAGCCCCAGCATTTT
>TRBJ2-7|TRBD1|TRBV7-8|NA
CASTTSGTGSVEQYF
TGTGCCAGCACTACGTCCGGGACAGGGTCTGTCGAGCAGTACTTC
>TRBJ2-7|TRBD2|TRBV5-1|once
CASSWVTSGRADEQYF
TGCGCCAGCAGCTGGGTGACTAGCGGGAGGGCTGACGAGCAGTACTTC
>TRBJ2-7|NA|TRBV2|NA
CASSGSTSYEQYF
TGTGCCAGCAGTGGATCCACGTCCTACGAGCAGTACTTC